The 22 T cell receptor beta chains below all came from one sample that was sequenced in a study of T cells in Graves' hyperthyroidism and ophthalmopathy. Amplification of TCR beta CDR3 regions used RNA as the template. Primed by the HTBI set, a first-round RT-PCR was run on the TCR CDR3. TCRdb redid the calling of the multiplex PCR reads with MiXCR, one entry per CDR3 protein. This table holds hundreds of thousands of distinct CDR3 sequences, 14% to 15% found once. Sequences were obtained from blood. All receptors derive from a woman in her thirties or forties with Graves' ophthalmopathy.

In its sample, this clonotype was seen many times. The J gene is TRBJ2-5, the V gene TRBV6-5, with 8 bases matching TRBD2. The length of the CDR3 is 13 residues. Trimming cost V 10 bases and J 5 bases; bases outside gene matches: 9. Germline V lookup: CDR1 MNHEY, CDR2 SVGAGI. CDR3 residues: CATGERETETQYF. In DNA, the CDR3 is TGTGCCACCGGGGAGCGGGAGACGGAGACCCAGTACTTC.

This clonotype was found many times. V and J are TRBV20-1 and TRBJ2-5, with D possibly being TRBD2 (6 bases). V gave up 4 bases and J gave up 1 base, with 31 bases separating them. The CDR3 consists of 20 residues. Germline assignment: CDR1 DFQATT and CDR2 SNEGSKA (reference sequence). The CDR3 here is CSANTLPFGGDRWAQETQYF. CDR3 in DNA: TGCAGTGCTAATACCCTCCCGTTCGGCGGGGATCGGTGGGCCCAAGAGACCCAGTACTTC.

CDR3 amino acids: CASSLSLGDTEAFF. The DNA of the CDR3 is TGTGCCAGCAGTTTATCACTTGGGGACACTGAAGCTTTCTTT. The chain uses TRBV12-3 or TRBV12-4 and TRBJ1-1; D uncertain. The CDR3 spans 14 residues. V gave up 2 bases and J gave up 3 bases, with 10 bases separating them.

This clonotype appeared a few times. J is TRBJ2-2 and V is TRBV5-6, with D perhaps assigned TRBD1 or TRBD2 (6 bases each). Germline V CDR1 and CDR2: SGHDT, YYEEEE. Trimming stripped 4 bases from V and 7 bases from J, with 26 bases between. This CDR3 region has 18 residues. The CDR3, as DNA: TGTGCCAGCAGCCACAATGGAGGGGGACATGTCGATCTCGGGGAGCTGTTTTTT. This sequence encodes CASSHNGGGHVDLGELFF.

This clonotype was seen more than once but under ten times. The V gene is TRBV29-1, the J gene TRBJ2-2, with D perhaps matching TRBD1 (6 bases). Trimming cost V 4 bases and J 0 bases, with 9 bases left between them. Germline V gene data show CDR1 as SQVTM and CDR2 as ANQGSEA. CDR3 size: 14 residues. The CDR3 nucleotides read TGCAGCGTTGGACAGGAGACGAACACCGGGGAGCTGTTTTTT. The encoded protein is CSVGQETNTGELFF.

The rearrangement joins TRBV10-1 to TRBJ2-7; no definite D call. V gave up 7 bases and J gave up 3 bases, with 13 bases separating them. This CDR3 is 13 amino acids long. Per germline, CDR1 WNHNN and CDR2 SYGVQD (reference sequence). The CDR3 coding sequence is TGCGCCAGCACTTCAGGCCCCCTCTACGAGCAGTACTTC. This codes for CASTSGPLYEQYF.

This clonotype has at least ten counts. J is TRBJ1-1 and V is TRBV5-1; TRBD1 aligns across 7 bases. The CDR3 runs to 13 residues. The V gene's germline CDR1 is SGHRS and CDR2 YFSETQ. V lost 3 bases and J lost 4; bases outside the gene matches: 3. The CDR3 loop is CASSSRTGTEAFF. For the CDR3, the DNA is TGCGCCAGCAGCTCCCGGACAGGCACTGAAGCTTTCTTT.

This clonotype was observed at least ten times. CDR3 loop: CASSRGAGSASSYEQYF. CDR3 DNA sequence: TGTGCCAGCAGCCGTGGGGCGGGTTCCGCCAGCTCCTACGAGCAGTACTTC. The rearrangement joins TRBV7-8 to TRBJ2-7, with D possibly being TRBD1 or TRBD2 (5 bases each). With 5 bases removed from V and 0 bases from J, the gap between germline ends came to 20 bases. Germline values: CDR1 SGHVS, CDR2 FQNEAQ. This CDR3 region has 17 residues.

This clonotype was observed many times. The chain employs TRBV7-2 and TRBJ2-5; 9 nucleotides match TRBD1. CDR1 and CDR2 from the germline V gene are SGHTA and FQGNSA. V lost 4 bases and J lost 1; bases outside the gene matches: 7. The CDR3 contains 16 residues. Written as DNA, the CDR3 is TGTGCCAGCAGCTGGGGACAGGGCCCCACCCAAGAGACCCAGTACTTC. This codes for CASSWGQGPTQETQYF.

This clonotype has at least ten counts. This sequence joins TRBV6-1 and TRBJ2-1; D may be TRBD2 (5 bases). V was pared by 7 bases and J by 8 bases, with 12 bases between. Germline-derived CDR1 and CDR2 are MNHNS and SASEGT. The CDR3 totals 12 residues. The CDR3 DNA reads TGTGCCAGCAAGCGCGGGTTCGATGAGCAGTTCTTC. Its translation: CASKRGFDEQFF.

Ten or more counts support this clonotype. This chain uses TRBV28 with TRBJ2-7, with a weak D call TRBD1 (5 bases). This CDR3 has 12 amino acids. Germline V gene data show CDR1 as MDHEN and CDR2 as SYDVKM. Here the CDR3 DNA reads TGTGTTGTCACAGGAGATGCCTACGAGCAGTACTTC. Protein: CVVTGDAYEQYF.

This clonotype appeared many times. The rearrangement links TRBV5-1 to TRBJ1-1, with TRBD1 matching over 9 bases. The germline V gene has CDR1 SGHRS and CDR2 YFSETQ. The CDR3 has 16 residues. V lost 0 bases and J lost 5; bases outside the gene matches: 8. CDR3 nucleotides: TGCGCCAGCAGCTTGGGCGCCGGGACAGGGCTGACTGAAGCTTTCTTT. Its protein product is CASSLGAGTGLTEAFF.

The chain employs TRBV7-3 and TRBJ1-1; 8 bases fit TRBD1. The CDR3 is 19 amino acids. With 2 bases clipped from V and 0 bases from J, the junction kept 14 bases outside the gene matches. Germline V CDR1 and CDR2: SGHTA, FQGTGA. CDR3 coding DNA: TGTGCCAGCAGCTTACCCTTGACAGGGGCTGTCGGAATGAACACTGAAGCTTTCTTT. Protein: CASSLPLTGAVGMNTEAFF.

Worth noting for this clonotype: A read error is possible here, since a much larger clone lies one base away. This chain joins TRBV11-3 and TRBJ2-7; the D is unclear. This CDR3 has 17 residues. From germline, CDR1 is SGHNT and CDR2 YENEEA. Trimming took 11 bases from V and 3 from J, leaving 29 bases between them. The CDR3 DNA reads TGTGCCGGCACCTTACGTAGGAGCCAAGGGATCCGCTACGAGCAGTACTTC. This gives the protein CAGTLRRSQGIRYEQYF.

At least ten counts were recorded for this clonotype. This sequence joins TRBV19 and TRBJ1-1; D unresolved. CDR3 length equals 13 residues. V was trimmed by 1 base and J by 1 base, leaving 4 bases between them. Germline V gene lookup returns CDR1 LNHDA and CDR2 SQIVND (reference sequence). The CDR3 protein is CASSIGQNTEAFF. CDR3 nucleotides: TGTGCCAGTAGTATAGGTCAGAACACTGAAGCTTTCTTT.

The chain links TRBV4-1 to TRBJ2-2, with 8 positions matching TRBD2. V dropped 4 bases and J dropped 0; count of bases not matched to a gene: 7. This CDR3 has 17 amino acids. CDR1 and CDR2 from the germline V gene are MGHRA and YSYEKL. CDR3 DNA sequence: TGCGCCAGCAGCCGATATACTAGCGGAACGAACACCGGGGAGCTGTTTTTT. Amino acid sequence: CASSRYTSGTNTGELFF.

DNA of the CDR3: TGTGCCAGCAGCCAAGAAGGGGACAGCAATCAGCCCCAGCATTTT. Translating gives CASSQEGDSNQPQHF. The J gene is TRBJ1-5, the V gene TRBV4-2, with D perhaps matching TRBD1 (5 bases). This CDR3 region has 15 residues. V lost 0 bases, J lost 1 base, and 7 bases lay in between. The germline V gene has CDR1 LGHNA and CDR2 YNFKEQ.

In this sample, this clonotype turned up many times. The rearrangement uses TRBV6-2 or TRBV6-3 and TRBJ2-7, with D uncertain. CDR1 and CDR2 from the germline V gene are MNHEY and SVGEGT. V lost 5 bases to trimming and J lost 4 bases, with 18 bases between them. The CDR3 sequence is 15 residues long. The CDR3 sequence is CASSSPYESGYEQYF. Written as DNA, the CDR3 is TGTGCCAGCAGTAGCCCGTACGAGAGTGGGTACGAGCAGTACTTC.

This clonotype was seen a few times. J is TRBJ2-2 and V is TRBV6-1, with TRBD2 matching over 8 bases. With 4 bases clipped from V and 4 bases from J, the junction kept 17 bases outside the gene matches. This CDR3 contains 19 residues. Germline loops: CDR1 MNHNS, CDR2 SASEGT. The CDR3 DNA sequence: TGTGCCAGCAGTGTGGAAGCGGGAGTAAAAAGAGGGAGCACCGGGGAGCTGTTTTTT. Amino acids: CASSVEAGVKRGSTGELFF.

The chain joins TRBV11-2 to TRBJ2-7; 7 nucleotides line up with TRBD2. CDR3 size: 14 residues. Looked up from germline, CDR1 is SGHAT and CDR2 is FQNNGV. The V and J ends lost 1 base and 5 bases, in that order; junction bases with no gene match: 5. The CDR3 sequence is CASSLGREQDEQYF. In DNA form, the CDR3 reads TGTGCCAGCAGCTTAGGGCGGGAGCAAGACGAGCAGTACTTC.

This clonotype was seen many times. The chain recombines TRBV6-2 or TRBV6-3 with TRBJ2-7; D not resolved. Trimming shortened V by 5 bases and J by 6 bases, and 20 bases separated the two germline ends. The germline V gene encodes CDR1 MNHEY and CDR2 SVGEGT. CDR3 size: 15 residues. The chain's CDR3 is CASSTYSLGISEQYF. DNA of the CDR3: TGTGCCAGCAGTACCTACTCTTTAGGCATCTCCGAGCAGTACTTC.

V usage is TRBV12-3 or TRBV12-4 and J usage is TRBJ1-2, with a tentative D call TRBD1 (5 bases). Deletions cut 4 bases from V and 4 bases from J, with 7 bases between. CDR3 size: 12 residues. CDR3 sequence (DNA): TGTGCCAGCAGTTCACAGGTCTATGGCTACACCTTC. Protein sequence: CASSSQVYGYTF.